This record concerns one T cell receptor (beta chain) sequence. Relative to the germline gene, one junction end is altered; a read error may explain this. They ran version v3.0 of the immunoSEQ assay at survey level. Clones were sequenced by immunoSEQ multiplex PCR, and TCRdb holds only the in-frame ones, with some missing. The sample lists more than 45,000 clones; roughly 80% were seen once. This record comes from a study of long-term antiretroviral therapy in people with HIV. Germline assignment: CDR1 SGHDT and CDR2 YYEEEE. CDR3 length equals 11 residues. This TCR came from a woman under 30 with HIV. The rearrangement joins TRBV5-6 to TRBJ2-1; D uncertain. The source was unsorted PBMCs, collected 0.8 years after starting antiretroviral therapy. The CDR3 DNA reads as TGTGCCAGCAGCTTGTACACTGAGCAGTTCTTC. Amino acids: CASSLYTEQFF.